Detailed here is one T cell receptor (beta chain). Its target is not known. There were TCR beta CDR3 regions amplified from RNA transcripts. The HTBI primer set was used in a first-round RT-PCR of the TCR CDR3. TCRdb re-called the multiplex PCR reads with MiXCR, one entry per CDR3 protein. The sample yields approximately 380,000 distinct CDR3 sequences, under 20% seen once. This record comes from a study of T cells in Graves' hyperthyroidism and ophthalmopathy. Study observations and caveats: In simple terms, a model built on 13 V-J features told ophthalmopathy apart from stable hyperthyroidism.

From germline, CDR1 is SGHRS and CDR2 YFSETQ. V lost 0 bases, J lost 5 bases, and 5 bases stayed unmatched. The CDR3 sequence is 15 residues long. Calling Graves' hyperthyroidism stable meant ophthalmopathy did not progress within 18 months. Diagnostic assessment was based on clinical symptoms, serum thyroxine and TRAb, thyroid ultrasound and orbital computed tomography. Fresh peripheral blood, about 9.9 ml, yielded the PBMCs. This TCR came from a young woman with Graves' hyperthyroidism. The chain employs TRBV5-1 and TRBJ2-5; TRBD1 agrees at 9 bases. The material sequenced was blood. The CDR3 protein is CASSLGDGQGETQYF. The CDR3 bases are TGCGCCAGCAGCTTGGGGGACGGACAGGGGGAGACCCAGTACTTC.